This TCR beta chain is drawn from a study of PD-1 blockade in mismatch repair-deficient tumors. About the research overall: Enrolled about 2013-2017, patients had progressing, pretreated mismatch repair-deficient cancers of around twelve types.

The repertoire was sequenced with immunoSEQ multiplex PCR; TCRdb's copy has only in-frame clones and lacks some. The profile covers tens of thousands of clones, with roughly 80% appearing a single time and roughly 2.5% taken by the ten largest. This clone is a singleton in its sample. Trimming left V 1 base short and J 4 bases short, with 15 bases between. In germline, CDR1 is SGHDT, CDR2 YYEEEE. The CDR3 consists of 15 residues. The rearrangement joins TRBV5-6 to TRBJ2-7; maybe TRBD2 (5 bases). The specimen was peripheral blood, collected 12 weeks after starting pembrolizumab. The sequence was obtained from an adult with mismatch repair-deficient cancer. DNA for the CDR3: TGTGCCAGCAGCTTGTCACAGCCCGGGATGTACGAGCAGTACTTC. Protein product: CASSLSQPGMYEQYF.